This record covers a single T cell receptor (beta chain). This specimen belongs to a study of HIV-infected patients and healthy controls. The germline V gene encodes CDR1 MDHEN and CDR2 SYDVKM. Unmatched junction bases numbered 9, after V lost 2 bases and J lost 3 bases. This CDR3 comprises 18 residues. Via MiXCR, TCRdb re-called the 5' RACE reads, giving one row per CDR3 protein. Among tens of thousands of distinct CDR3 sequences, roughly a sixth were seen once, and the ten largest hold less than 6%. This receptor was obtained from a human donor in good health. Material: CD4+ T cells from blood. The chain couples TRBV28 to TRBJ1-5; 11 positions match TRBD1. CDR3 DNA: TGTGCCAGCAGTTTAAGCCCTGGGACAGGGGGTTTCAATCAGCCCCAGCATTTT. Amino acid sequence: CASSLSPGTGGFNQPQHF. Combining the CDR3 with reference TRBV28 and TRBJ1-5 gives the whole variable domain DVKVTQSSRYLVKRTGEKVFLECVQDMDHENMFWYRQDPGLGLRLIYFSYDVKMKEKGDIPEGYSVSREKKERFSLILESASTNQTSMYLCASSLSPGTGGFNQPQHFGDGTRLSIL.